The T cell receptor beta chain described here comes from a study of early T cells in non-severe SARS-CoV-2 infection. The wider study: Unsorted whole blood bulk RNA was sequenced, with unpaired chains. General observations from the study: Reliance on VDJdb matching favored anti-spike CD8 responses; private and CD4 specificities were missed.

Details on this clonotype: The target antigen is unknown.

Individual cDNA molecules were tagged with unique molecular identifiers, the study reported. TCRdb reanalysed the 5' RACE reads using MiXCR and keeps one entry per CDR3 protein. The sample holds about 83,000 distinct CDR3 sequences, roughly an eighth seen once. The CDR3 is made up of 11 amino acids. Trimming pared 4 bases from V and 5 bases from J, leaving 5 bases between. This clonotype was obtained from an adult who was a healthcare worker with PCR-confirmed SARS-CoV-2 infection or an uninfected control (not recorded which). Sequences were obtained from whole blood. The chain joins TRBV12-3 or TRBV12-4 to TRBJ2-5; D is ambiguous. As DNA, the CDR3 is TGTGCCAGCAGTTCCGTGGAGACCCAGTACTTC. Translation: CASSSVETQYF.